Listed here are 14 T cell receptor beta chains from one sample, sequenced in a study of PD-1 blockade in mismatch repair-deficient tumors. Their target antigens are unknown. Time point in this sample: roughly 11-day in vitro stimulation with candidate mutation-associated neoantigen peptide 1. Some clones are missing from TCRdb's copy, which holds only in-frame ones; the method was immunoSEQ multiplex PCR. The table shows around 9,200 clones, with about 88% occurring only once. The sample was cells cultured in vitro, taken from a patient treated with pembrolizumab. These receptor sequences come from an adult with mismatch repair-deficient cancer.

CDR3 amino acids: CASSSTDRAGGYTF. As DNA, the CDR3 is TGCGCCAGCAGCTCAACGGACAGGGCAGGCGGCTACACCTTC. This rearrangement joins TRBV5-1 to TRBJ1-2; 8 nucleotides align to TRBD1. CDR1 and CDR2 (germline): SGHRS, YFSETQ. The CDR3 spans 14 residues. V gave up 3 bases and J gave up 8 bases; unmatched junction bases: 9.

The chain recombines TRBV18 with TRBJ1-6; D is ambiguous. The germline V gene encodes CDR1 KGHSH and CDR2 LQKENI. The ends were cut back, 5 bases at V and 6 bases at J, with 14 bases in the middle. The CDR3 covers 15 residues. CDR3 sequence: CASSTTISGNSPLHF. CDR3 nucleotides: TGTGCCAGCTCAACCACGATATCCGGTAATTCACCCCTCCACTTT.

This chain links TRBV5-4 with TRBJ2-3, with 9 bases aligning to TRBD1. Per the germline V gene, CDR1 is SGHNT and CDR2 is YYREEE (reference sequence). The CDR3 spans 15 residues. Trimming took 2 bases from V and 2 from J; bases not matched to a gene: 3. The CDR3: CASSFGTGPTDTQYF. The CDR3 coding sequence is TGTGCCAGCAGCTTCGGGACAGGGCCCACAGATACGCAGTATTTT.

The rearrangement links TRBV28 to TRBJ1-5, with 7 bases aligning to TRBD1. Germline V gives CDR1 MDHEN, CDR2 SYDVKM. V was clipped by 4 bases and J by 0 bases; unmatched bases: 3. This CDR3 is built from 15 residues. The CDR3 sequence is CASSSQGVSNQPQHF. The CDR3 coding sequence is TGTGCCAGCAGTTCGCAGGGGGTTAGCAATCAGCCCCAGCATTTT.

This sequence joins TRBV30 and TRBJ2-3; 7 positions match TRBD2. After removal of 4 bases from V and 2 bases from J, the junction contained 6 bases not matched to a gene. Germline loops: CDR1 GTSNPN, CDR2 SVGIG (reference sequence). The CDR3 sequence is 14 residues long. CDR3 in DNA: TGTGCCTGGAAAAAAGCGGGGATCACAGATACGCAGTATTTT. It specifies CAWKKAGITDTQYF. The complete variable domain, with remaining parts taken from reference TRBV30 and TRBJ2-3, reads SQTIHQWPATLVQPVGSPLSLECTVEGTSNPNLYWYRQAAGRGLQLLFYSVGIGQISSEVPQNLSASRPQDRQFILSSKKLLLSDSGFYLCAWKKAGITDTQYFGPGTRLTVL.

This chain links TRBV19 with TRBJ2-7, with 7 bases identical to TRBD2. Germline CDR1 is LNHDA and CDR2 is SQIVND (reference sequence). The length of the CDR3 is 16 residues. V lost 4 bases to trimming and J lost 7 bases; unmatched junction nucleotides: 16. The CDR3, as DNA: TGTGCCAGTAGTACGGGAGGTCGGGACGGTGAGTGGGAGCAGTACTTC. Translation gives CASSTGGRDGEWEQYF.

This clone was seen a few times. V is TRBV19 and J is TRBJ1-3, with D unclear. Germline V gene sequence: CDR1 LNHDA, CDR2 SQIVND (reference sequence). Between the trimmed V and J ends, which lost 6 bases and 0 bases, there was a span of 9 bases. The CDR3 is made up of 14 amino acids. CDR3 sequence (DNA): TGTGCCAGTAGAACAGCCGGCTCTGGAAACACCATATATTTT. This codes for CASRTAGSGNTIYF.

With regard to this clone: One end of the junction varies from germline; a read error may be responsible. In DNA form, the CDR3 reads TGTGCCAGCAGCTTGGGATTGGGCATTCTCAACTTC. Encoded protein: CASSLGLGILNF. The chain uses TRBV5-8 and TRBJ2-4; D is uncertain. CDR3 length: 12 residues. From germline, CDR1 is SGHTS and CDR2 YDEGEE.

This clone has more than one count but fewer than ten. This chain uses TRBV7-8 with TRBJ2-1, with 8 positions matching TRBD1. The CDR3 runs 16 residues. CDR1 and CDR2 from the germline V gene are SGHVS and FQNEAQ. V was pared by 5 bases and J by 4 bases, with 10 bases of the junction left unmatched. Here the CDR3 reads CASSTLWTGIYNEQFF. CDR3 DNA sequence: TGTGCCAGCAGCACCCTCTGGACAGGGATTTACAATGAGCAGTTCTTC. Using reference TRBV7-8 and TRBJ2-1 for the parts outside the CDR3, the full variable domain is GAGVSQSPRYKVAKRGQDVALRCDPISGHVSLFWYQQALGQGPEFLTYFQNEAQLDKSGLPSDRFFAERPEGSVSTLKIQRTQQEDSAVYLCASSTLWTGIYNEQFFGPGTRLTVL.

A single count supports this clone. This chain joins TRBV2 and TRBJ1-1; D is perhaps TRBD1 (5 bases). This CDR3 contains 15 residues. Looked up from germline, CDR1 is SNHLY and CDR2 is FYNNEI. V lost 9 bases to trimming and J lost 3 bases, with 20 bases between them. The CDR3 is CASREWRGRDTEAFF. The CDR3 region has the DNA TGTGCCAGTCGAGAGTGGAGGGGCAGGGACACTGAAGCTTTCTTT. Drawing the rest from reference TRBV2 and TRBJ1-1, the complete variable domain is EPEVTQTPSHQVTQMGQEVILRCVPISNHLYFYWYRQILGQKVEFLVSFYNNEISEKSEIFDDQFSVERPDGSNFTLKIRSTKLEDSAMYFCASREWRGRDTEAFFGQGTRLTVV.

The chain employs TRBV2 and TRBJ2-2; weak D call: TRBD1 (5 bases). Germline V gene data show CDR1 as SNHLY and CDR2 as FYNNEI. The CDR3 covers 15 residues. V shed 8 bases and J shed 7 bases, with 20 bases lying between them. The CDR3 region is CASCPGPLCRGELFF. In DNA, the CDR3 is TGTGCCAGCTGCCCAGGGCCCCTTTGTCGCGGGGAGCTGTTTTTT.

The chain carries TRBV28 and TRBJ2-1; TRBD2 might be the D (6 bases). Germline-derived CDR1 and CDR2 are MDHEN and SYDVKM. This CDR3 comprises 16 residues. The V and J ends lost 3 bases and 0 bases respectively, with 12 bases between them. The chain's CDR3 is CASSFQIGSSYNEQFF. The DNA of the CDR3 is TGTGCCAGCAGTTTTCAGATCGGGAGCTCCTACAATGAGCAGTTCTTC. Variable domain in full (rest from reference TRBV28 and TRBJ2-1): DVKVTQSSRYLVKRTGEKVFLECVQDMDHENMFWYRQDPGLGLRLIYFSYDVKMKEKGDIPEGYSVSREKKERFSLILESASTNQTSMYLCASSFQIGSSYNEQFFGPGTRLTVL.

The chain is built from TRBV5-1 and TRBJ2-1, with 12 bases aligning to TRBD2. From germline, CDR1 is SGHRS and CDR2 YFSETQ. Trimming at V came to 5 bases and at J to 9 bases, leaving 9 bases not matched to a gene. The CDR3 is 15 amino acids. The CDR3: CASSASGRATGEQFF. The CDR3 nucleotides read TGCGCCAGCAGTGCTAGCGGGAGGGCCACTGGTGAGCAGTTCTTC.

This chain links TRBV7-9 with TRBJ2-1; TRBD2 matches 8 bases. The CDR3 is made up of 16 amino acids. Germline CDR1 is SEHNR and CDR2 is FQNEAQ (reference sequence). V shed 5 bases, J shed 4 bases, and the junction held 10 bases outside the gene matches. CDR3: CASSPEAGEDYNEQFF. CDR3 in DNA: TGTGCCAGCAGCCCCGAAGCGGGAGAGGATTACAATGAGCAGTTCTTC.